Listed below are T cell receptor beta chains from one sample, sequenced in a study of molecular identifiers for immune sequencing clone quantification. TCRdb re-analysed the PCR reads in MiXCR, keeping a single row per CDR3 protein. The sample records about half a million distinct CDR3 sequences, roughly 25% being singletons. Sequences were obtained from naive CD8+ T cells from blood, with Jurkat cell RNA spiked in. Receptors were obtained from a human donor in good health. Some libraries in this study had Jurkat cell RNA spiked in. Both conserved end residues are part of each CDR3. Fields, in order: D gene, V gene, clone size, J gene, CDR3 DNA, CDR3 protein. A D gene is named only where the DNA matches it firmly. Clone size is not always given. Where it is, it says once, few, many or a class for expanded clones.

TRBD1,TRBV4-3,NA,TRBJ2-5,TGCGCCAGCAGCTCCTGGGACAGGCAAGCGACCCAGTACTTC,CASSSWDRQATQYF
TRBD1,TRBV24-1,NA,TRBJ2-5,TGTGCCACCAGTGAAGGAGAAGGGGGCGGGGAGACCCAGTACTTC,CATSEGEGGGETQYF
NA,TRBV5-6,NA,TRBJ2-7,TGTGCCAGCGGGGAGAGCGCCGAGCAGTACTTC,CASGESAEQYF
NA,TRBV6-5,NA,TRBJ1-5,TGTGCCAGCGCCTTGGGGAGCAATCAGCCCCAGCATTTT,CASALGSNQPQHF
NA,TRBV19,NA,TRBJ2-3,TGTGCCAGTAGTATGGGCGAACCAGGCGCAGATACGCAGTATTTT,CASSMGEPGADTQYF
NA,TRBV6-5,few,TRBJ2-3,TGTGCCAGCACCCTAGGCAGTGGCCCGGGTACGCAGTATTTT,CASTLGSGPGTQYF
NA,TRBV4-3,many,TRBJ2-7,TGCGCCAGCAGCCAAGGCAGGGCGTACGAGCAGTACTTC,CASSQGRAYEQYF
NA,TRBV7-9,NA,TRBJ2-2,TGTGCCAGCAGCCCTGGGCTCCAGAACACCGGGGAGCTGTTTTTT,CASSPGLQNTGELFF
NA,TRBV5-1,few,TRBJ2-1,TGCGCCAGCGGCTTAGCGGTTTCCTACAATGAGCAGTTCTTC,CASGLAVSYNEQFF
NA,TRBV12-3/TRBV12-4,NA,TRBJ2-7,TGTGCCAGCAGTTTTCATCGGGACCTACGGGGCGAGCAGTACTTC,CASSFHRDLRGEQYF
TRBD2,TRBV20-1,NA,TRBJ2-3,TGCAGTGCTATACCGGGACTAGCGGGGCTGGGCACAGATACGCAGTATTTT,CSAIPGLAGLGTDTQYF
NA,TRBV7-9,NA,TRBJ2-1,TGTGCCAGCAGCATAGACCCGCACCGTTGGTTCTTC,CASSIDPHRWFF
TRBD2,TRBV27,few,TRBJ2-7,TGTGCCAGCAGTCCCAACGGGGGGTTAGAGCAGTACTTC,CASSPNGGLEQYF
TRBD2,TRBV11-2,NA,TRBJ2-3,TGTGTCAGCAGCTACCCTTCTCTAGCGGGGGGCACAGATACGCAGTATTTT,CVSSYPSLAGGTDTQYF
NA,TRBV18,once,TRBJ2-4,TGTGCCAGCTCACCGGCAGGGCGGCAGTTCCTAGCCAAAAACATTCAGTGCTTC,CASSPAGRQFLAKNIQCF
NA,TRBV6-2/TRBV6-3,NA,TRBJ2-7,TGTGCCACCAGTACCCACGAGGACCCCTCCTACGAGCAGTACTTC,CATSTHEDPSYEQYF
TRBD1,TRBV5-6,NA,TRBJ2-7,TGTGCCAGCAGCGCGGACAGGGGGCACTCCTACGAGCAGTACTTC,CASSADRGHSYEQYF
TRBD1,TRBV4-1,NA,TRBJ2-7,TGCGCCAGCAGCCAAGAGGGGACAGTGATATACGAGCAGTACTTC,CASSQEGTVIYEQYF
TRBD2,TRBV18,NA,TRBJ2-7,TGTGCCAGCTCACGATACCCGACTAGCGGGAGCTCCTACGAGCAGTACTTC,CASSRYPTSGSSYEQYF
NA,TRBV27,few,TRBJ2-2,TGTGCCAGCAGTTTATCGGAAGGTCCCACCGGGGAGCTGTTTTTT,CASSLSEGPTGELFF
TRBD2,TRBV4-3,NA,TRBJ2-1,TGCGCCAGCAGCCAAGATTTAGCGGGAGGGGTAGATGAGCAGTTCTTC,CASSQDLAGGVDEQFF
NA,TRBV20-1,NA,TRBJ2-7,TGCAGTGTTCCCAGGGAGAACGAGCAGTACTTC,CSVPRENEQYF
TRBD2,TRBV10-3,NA,TRBJ2-1,TGTGCCATCAGTGCCGGGGGGGGCCCCTACAATGAGCAGTTCTTC,CAISAGGGPYNEQFF
NA,TRBV6-2/TRBV6-3,NA,TRBJ2-3,TGTGCCAGCAGTTTTAGACTGGACAACACAGATACGCAGTATTTT,CASSFRLDNTDTQYF
NA,TRBV19,NA,TRBJ1-2,TGTGCCAGTAGTATCCTCACAAAATATGGCTACACCTTC,CASSILTKYGYTF
NA,TRBV5-6,few,TRBJ2-1,TGTGCCAGCAGCCTTGGGTCGAGCTCCTACAATGAGCAGTTCTTC,CASSLGSSSYNEQFF
TRBD2,TRBV19,few,TRBJ2-7,TGTGCCAGTAGACCCGGGACTAGCAGCTCCTACGAGCAGTACTTC,CASRPGTSSSYEQYF
TRBD2,TRBV18,NA,TRBJ2-4,TGTGCCAGCTCGACGGGAGGGGCGACCGAAAACATTCAGTACTTC,CASSTGGATENIQYF
NA,TRBV6-1,many,TRBJ1-1,TGTGCCAGCAGCGATAACACTGAAGCTTTCTTT,CASSDNTEAFF
NA,TRBV20-1,once,TRBJ2-7,TGCAGTGCTAGTGACCCTCGCGACAGGACCTCCTACGAGCAGAACTTC,CSASDPRDRTSYEQNF
NA,TRBV29-1,many,TRBJ1-4,TGCAGCGTAAGGGGGACTACTAATGAAAAACTGTTTTTT,CSVRGTTNEKLFF
NA,TRBV5-4,NA,TRBJ2-3,TGTGCCAGCAGCCCTCGGGGACCGAGGGGCACAGATACGCAGTATTTT,CASSPRGPRGTDTQYF
TRBD2,TRBV20-1,NA,TRBJ2-7,TGCAGTGCACCTGACCCGGGACTAGCGGGCGCCCCCTACGAGCAGTACTTC,CSAPDPGLAGAPYEQYF
TRBD1,TRBV29-1,NA,TRBJ1-2,TGCAGCGTTGATCTTTTTGGGGACAGCATTTATGGCTACACCTTC,CSVDLFGDSIYGYTF
TRBD1,TRBV6-1,NA,TRBJ2-7,TGTGCCAGCAGTGAAGACCGAACTTACAGGGGTCGAAACGAGCAGTACTTC,CASSEDRTYRGRNEQYF
NA,TRBV27,NA,TRBJ2-6,TGTGCCAGCAGAGACAGCCGATCTGGGGCCAACGTCCTGACTTTC,CASRDSRSGANVLTF
NA,TRBV7-9,many,TRBJ2-6,TGTGCCATATGGGCCAACGTCCTGACTTTC,CAIWANVLTF
NA,TRBV7-3,few,TRBJ2-7,TGTGCCAGCAGCCGCGACTTAGGCAGCTCCTACGAGCAGTACTTC,CASSRDLGSSYEQYF
NA,TRBV12-3/TRBV12-4,NA,TRBJ1-2,TGTGCCTGCAGTTTTGCTCCGGCTAACTATGGCTACACCTTC,CACSFAPANYGYTF
NA,TRBV29-1,few,TRBJ2-1,TGCAGCGTTGAGAACCTCTACAATGAGCAGTTCTTC,CSVENLYNEQFF
NA,TRBV9,NA,TRBJ1-4,TGTGCCAGCAGCGTAGAGTGCGCCGGCTGGCAAAAACTGTTTTTT,CASSVECAGWQKLFF
TRBD2,TRBV4-1,few,TRBJ2-3,TGCGCCAGCAGCCAAGATTCTACTAGCGGGGGTTATACGCAGTATTTT,CASSQDSTSGGYTQYF
NA,TRBV7-9,NA,TRBJ2-5,TGTGCCAGCAGCTTAGTGAGCGTGGGCAGGGGAGAGACCCAGTACTTC,CASSLVSVGRGETQYF
TRBD2,TRBV12-3/TRBV12-4,NA,TRBJ2-7,TGTGCCAGCAGCTCTTCCCCAGATAGCGGGAGTCACTACAAGCAGTACTTC,CASSSSPDSGSHYKQYF
NA,TRBV19,NA,TRBJ1-1,TGTGCCAGTAGTATCTGGGGATACACTGAAGCTCTCTTT,CASSIWGYTEALF
NA,TRBV13,few,TRBJ2-5,TGTGCCAGCAGCCACAGGAGGGGGGGTGAGACCCAGTACTTC,CASSHRRGGETQYF
NA,TRBV30,NA,TRBJ2-7,TGTGCCCGGAGGGGGACCGGGCTCGAGCAGTACTTC,CARRGTGLEQYF
NA,TRBV6-2/TRBV6-3,few,TRBJ2-5,TGTGCCAGCAGTTACAGAGGGTTTCAAGAGCCCCAGTACTTC,CASSYRGFQEPQYF
NA,TRBV27,many,TRBJ1-4,TGTGCCAGCAGTTTGACAGGACCAAAAGAAAAACTGTTTTTT,CASSLTGPKEKLFF
NA,TRBV5-6,NA,TRBJ1-5,TGTGCCAGCAGCCGTAACGGTCAGCCCCAGCATTTT,CASSRNGQPQHF
NA,TRBV13,NA,TRBJ2-3,TGTGCCAGCAGCTTAGTGGGGATGGGAGGCACAGATACGCAGTATTTT,CASSLVGMGGTDTQYF
NA,TRBV7-2,once,TRBJ2-5,TGTGCCAGCAGCTTTACGGAGACCCAGCACTTC,CASSFTETQHF
TRBD1,TRBV29-1,many,TRBJ2-7,TGCAGCGTGAGGGACAGGGACACCTACGAGCAGTACTTC,CSVRDRDTYEQYF
NA,TRBV19,NA,TRBJ2-7,TGTGCCAGTAGTCCTTCGGCAGGGACCCACGAGCAGTACTTC,CASSPSAGTHEQYF
NA,TRBV6-1,NA,TRBJ2-1,TGTGCCAGCAGTGAGTTGGGGAAGCTCTACAATGAGCAGTTCTTC,CASSELGKLYNEQFF
NA,TRBV30,NA,TRBJ1-1,TGTGCCTGGAGTGTTGGCAGCCTGAACACTGAAGCTTTCTTT,CAWSVGSLNTEAFF
NA,TRBV12-3/TRBV12-4,NA,TRBJ2-1,TGTGCCAGCAGTCGCGCCGAACAGATTTTAGATGAGCAGTTCTTC,CASSRAEQILDEQFF